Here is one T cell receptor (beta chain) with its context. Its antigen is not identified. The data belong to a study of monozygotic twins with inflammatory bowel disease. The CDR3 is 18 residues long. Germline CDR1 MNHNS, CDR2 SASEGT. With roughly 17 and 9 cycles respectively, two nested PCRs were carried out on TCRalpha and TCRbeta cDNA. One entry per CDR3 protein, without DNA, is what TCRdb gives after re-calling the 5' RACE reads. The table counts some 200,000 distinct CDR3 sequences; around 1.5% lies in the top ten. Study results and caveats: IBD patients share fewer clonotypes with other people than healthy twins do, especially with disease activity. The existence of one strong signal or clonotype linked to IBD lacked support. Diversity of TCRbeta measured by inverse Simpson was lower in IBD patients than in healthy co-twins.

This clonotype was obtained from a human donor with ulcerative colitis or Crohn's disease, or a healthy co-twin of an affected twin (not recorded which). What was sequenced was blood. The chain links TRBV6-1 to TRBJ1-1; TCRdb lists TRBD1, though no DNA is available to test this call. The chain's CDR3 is CASSEHFGSGTANTEAFF.